The 27 T cell receptor beta chains below come from one sample, sequenced in a study of T-cell reconstitution after alpha-beta-depleted transplantation in children. Construction of the TCRbeta library involved unique molecular identifiers. TCRdb reanalysed the PCR reads using MiXCR and keeps one entry per CDR3 protein. The data hold about 580,000 distinct CDR3 sequences, with 27% observed a single time. The sequencing here drew on PBMCs, taken before TCRalphabeta/CD19-depleted stem cell transplant. Source of these receptors: a boy less than two years old with Wiskott-Aldrich syndrome, due to receive a stem cell transplant.

This clonotype was counted only a few times. The genes are TRBV20-1 and TRBJ2-5, with a weak D call TRBD2 (6 bases). This CDR3 comprises 15 residues. V dropped 7 bases and J dropped 5 bases, with 23 bases sitting between them. Germline V gives CDR1 DFQATT, CDR2 SNEGSKA (reference sequence). CDR3 sequence (DNA): TGCAGTGTTAGGCGTACCTCGACTAGTGGGGAGACCCAGTACTTC. Translating it yields CSVRRTSTSGETQYF.

The gene calls are TRBV12-3 or TRBV12-4 and TRBJ1-2, with TRBD1 matching 11 bases. The CDR3 loop spans 16 amino acids. The V gene end was trimmed by 4 bases and the J gene end by 8 bases; junction bases not matched to a gene: 12. The CDR3 loop reads CASSSGQGAVRTGYTF. The CDR3 bases are TGTGCCAGCAGTTCCGGACAGGGGGCTGTTCGAACAGGCTACACCTTC.

V is TRBV6-5 and J is TRBJ2-7; D remains unclear. Germline V lookup: CDR1 MNHEY, CDR2 SVGAGI. V was trimmed by 2 bases and J by 6 bases, leaving 17 bases between them. The CDR3 extends over 15 amino acids. In DNA form, the CDR3 reads TGTGCCAGCAGTTACCCGAGGAGCTCGGTCGGCGAGCAGTACTTC. Translated: CASSYPRSSVGEQYF.

The chain is built from TRBV11-2 and TRBJ2-7; possibly TRBD2 for D (5 bases). Between the trimmed V and J ends, which lost 1 base and 5 bases, there was a span of 9 bases. This CDR3 has 13 amino acids. The germline CDR1 and CDR2 sequences are SGHAT and FQNNGV. CDR3 sequence reads: CASSLVGMDEQYF. As DNA, the CDR3 is TGTGCCAGCAGCTTAGTCGGGATGGACGAGCAGTACTTC.

The chain links TRBV27 to TRBJ2-1; 10 bases line up with TRBD2. Per the germline V gene, CDR1 is MNHEY and CDR2 is SMNVEV (reference sequence). J gave up 3 bases and V 4 bases, and 6 bases lay outside the gene matches. The CDR3 is made up of 16 amino acids. DNA of the CDR3: TGTGCCAGCAGTTCCCGTAGCGGGAGGTTCTACAATGAGCAGTTCTTC. Amino acids: CASSSRSGRFYNEQFF.

The chain uses TRBV20-1 and TRBJ2-7; the match to TRBD1 covers 8 bases. Per germline, CDR1 DFQATT and CDR2 SNEGSKA (reference sequence). The CDR3 is 13 residues long. Trimming cost V 5 bases and J 9 bases; bases outside gene matches: 12. The CDR3 sequence is CSAPRQGAFGQYF. In DNA, the CDR3 is TGCAGTGCTCCCCGGCAGGGGGCGTTTGGGCAGTACTTC.

This sequence joins TRBV29-1 and TRBJ2-1; D ambiguous. Trimming stripped 7 bases from V and 5 bases from J, with 18 bases between. Germline lookup yields CDR1 SQVTM and CDR2 ANQGSEA. CDR3 length equals 14 residues. The CDR3 DNA follows: TGCAGCGCCCCCGGTGGTCCCGTCCACAATGAGCAGTTCTTC. Encoded protein: CSAPGGPVHNEQFF.

This clonotype was detected only once. The V and J genes are TRBV20-1 and TRBJ1-4, with D tentatively TRBD1 (6 bases). Deletions cut 0 bases from V and 8 bases from J, with 25 bases between. The CDR3 length is 18 residues. Germline V CDR1 and CDR2: DFQATT, SNEGSKA (reference sequence). The CDR3, as DNA: TGCAGTGCTAGAGATTTGACAGGCTCTAAGGGGGATAAGGAAAAACTGTTTTTT. Translating gives CSARDLTGSKGDKEKLFF.

This clonotype has more than one count but fewer than ten. This rearrangement joins TRBV5-1 to TRBJ1-1, with D unresolved. This CDR3 has 14 residues. V dropped 3 bases and J dropped 3 bases, with 12 bases sitting between them. Germline assignment: CDR1 SGHRS and CDR2 YFSETQ. The DNA of the CDR3 is TGCGCCAGCAGCTCCAACTACAGAGACACTGAAGCTTTCTTT. Amino acid sequence: CASSSNYRDTEAFF.

This chain joins TRBV28 and TRBJ2-3, with D hard to call. CDR1 and CDR2 (germline): MDHEN, SYDVKM. V lost 3 bases and J 0 bases, leaving 13 bases between the germline ends. The CDR3 is 16 residues long. CDR3 bases: TGTGCCAGCAGTTTTCAGCGCCCAACTAGCACAGATACGCAGTATTTT. The encoded protein is CASSFQRPTSTDTQYF.

The chain joins TRBV5-1 to TRBJ2-2; D may be TRBD1 (6 bases). Germline V gene sequence: CDR1 SGHRS, CDR2 YFSETQ. The CDR3 runs to 15 residues. Trimming shortened V by 4 bases and J by 0 bases, and 10 bases separated the two germline ends. This chain's CDR3 is CASSRDNTNTGELFF. CDR3 bases: TGCGCCAGCAGCCGGGACAACACGAACACCGGGGAGCTGTTTTTT.

The chain combines TRBV15 with TRBJ2-7, with 8 nucleotides matching TRBD1. This CDR3 has 15 residues. With V trimmed by 2 bases and J by 2 bases, 5 bases remained unmatched. The germline gives CDR1 LNHNV, CDR2 YYDKDF (reference sequence). CDR3 sequence (DNA): TGTGCCACCAGCAGATCGGACAGGGTCACCTACGAGCAGTACTTC. This translates into CATSRSDRVTYEQYF.

The V and J genes are TRBV29-1 and TRBJ2-1; 12 positions match TRBD2. Germline lookup yields CDR1 SQVTM and CDR2 ANQGSEA. This CDR3 has 13 amino acids. Losses at the gene ends were 6 bases for V and 4 bases for J; bases not matched to a gene: 1. The CDR3 DNA follows: TGCAGCGTCGGGACTAGCGGGTACAATGAGCAGTTCTTC. This encodes CSVGTSGYNEQFF.

The chain employs TRBV5-1 and TRBJ2-7; no clear D gene. Trimming stripped 2 bases from V and 1 base from J, with 10 bases between. The germline V gene has CDR1 SGHRS and CDR2 YFSETQ. The CDR3 has 14 amino acids. In DNA, the CDR3 is TGCGCCAGCAGCTTCTCAGAAGGGTCCTACGAGCAGTACTTC. Amino acids: CASSFSEGSYEQYF.

The rearrangement links TRBV5-6 to TRBJ2-7; 8 positions agree with TRBD1. J gave up 3 bases and V 0 bases, and 11 bases lay outside the gene matches. The CDR3 totals 17 residues. CDR1 and CDR2 from the germline V gene are SGHDT and YYEEEE. DNA for the CDR3: TGTGCCAGCAGCTTGGTTACCGGGACAGGAAGAGACTACGAGCAGTACTTC. Protein product: CASSLVTGTGRDYEQYF.

The J gene is TRBJ2-2, the V gene TRBV6-2 or TRBV6-3; weak D call: TRBD1 (6 bases). Germline values: CDR1 MNHEY, CDR2 SVGEGT. Trimming took off 4 bases at V and 6 bases at J, with 12 bases between the two ends. This CDR3 has 14 residues. CDR3 sequence (DNA): TGTGCCAGCAGTTGGACCTGGGGGCCCGGGGAGCTGTTTTTT. The encoded protein is CASSWTWGPGELFF.

This clonotype came up a few times. This chain joins TRBV4-1 and TRBJ1-5; 9 bases agree with TRBD1. The CDR3 runs to 15 residues. V lost 2 bases and J lost 4; bases outside the gene matches: 3. The germline V gene encodes CDR1 MGHRA and CDR2 YSYEKL. CDR3: CASSQLGQGNQPQHF. The CDR3, as DNA: TGCGCCAGCAGCCAACTTGGACAGGGGAATCAGCCCCAGCATTTT.

In its sample, this clonotype was seen a few times. This chain connects TRBV9 to TRBJ2-1, with 10 bases lining up with TRBD2. Germline-derived CDR1 and CDR2 are SGDLS and YYNGEE. V shed 3 bases and J 8 bases; nucleotides not matched to a gene: 14. The CDR3 has 17 amino acids. Here the CDR3 DNA reads TGTGCCAGCAGCGACCTTGGCCGGACTAGCGGCACGGATGAGCAGTTCTTC. Protein: CASSDLGRTSGTDEQFF.

V is TRBV5-1 and J is TRBJ2-5; unclear D gene. Germline CDR1 and CDR2: SGHRS and YFSETQ. V lost 7 bases and J 5 bases, leaving 9 bases between the germline ends. The CDR3 contains 11 residues. The DNA for the CDR3 is TGCGCCAGCGGATTGAGGGAGACCCAGTACTTC. Amino acids: CASGLRETQYF.

This clonotype was observed a few times. The chain carries TRBV7-2 and TRBJ1-1; a possible D gene is TRBD1 (6 bases). This CDR3 region has 14 residues. Germline CDR1 reads SGHTA; CDR2 reads FQGNSA. Trimming shortened V by 3 bases and J by 3 bases, and 11 bases separated the two germline ends. The CDR3 DNA reads as TGTGCCAGCAGCTTCGGGGGCTGGGACACTGAAGCTTTCTTT. The encoded protein is CASSFGGWDTEAFF.

The V gene is TRBV20-1, the J gene TRBJ2-5; TRBD1 agrees at 8 bases. This CDR3 region has 13 residues. V shed 3 bases, J shed 5 bases, and the junction held 5 bases outside the gene matches. Germline V gene lookup returns CDR1 DFQATT and CDR2 SNEGSKA (reference sequence). The CDR3 DNA follows: TGCAGTGCTAGCGGGACAGGCGGCGAGACCCAGTACTTC. The encoded protein is CSASGTGGETQYF.

This clonotype was seen more than once but under ten times. This sequence joins TRBV12-3 or TRBV12-4 and TRBJ2-1, with D perhaps matching TRBD1 (5 bases). The CDR3 totals 15 residues. V was trimmed by 2 bases and J by 8 bases, leaving 16 bases between them. CDR3 sequence (DNA): TGTGCCAGCAGTTTAAGGGGCAAGGGGAACCATGAGCAGTTCTTC. Translation gives CASSLRGKGNHEQFF.

This clonotype was detected only a few times. J is TRBJ2-3 and V is TRBV6-2 or TRBV6-3; 10 bases agree with TRBD2. This CDR3 contains 14 residues. Germline V gene data show CDR1 as MNHEY and CDR2 as SVGEGT. J lost 3 bases, V lost 7 bases, and 4 bases had no gene match. Here the CDR3 reads CASTRTSGTDTQYF. CDR3 coding DNA: TGTGCCAGCACGAGGACTAGCGGAACAGATACGCAGTATTTT.

This chain links TRBV20-1 with TRBJ2-3; 12 bases map to TRBD2. V was pared by 4 bases and J by 2 bases, with 4 bases of the junction left unmatched. The CDR3 covers 15 residues. Germline V gene sequence: CDR1 DFQATT, CDR2 SNEGSKA (reference sequence). The CDR3 spells CSATRTSGTTDTQYF. The CDR3 bases are TGCAGTGCTACCCGGACTAGCGGGACCACAGATACGCAGTATTTT.

The rearrangement uses TRBV5-1 and TRBJ1-6; TRBD1 matches at 8 bases. In germline, CDR1 is SGHRS, CDR2 YFSETQ. CDR3 length: 16 residues. V lost 4 bases to trimming and J lost 9 bases; unmatched junction nucleotides: 12. As DNA, the CDR3 is TGCGCCAGCAGCCCGACAGGGGCCAAGAACAGTTCACCCCTCCACTTT. Translated, it gives CASSPTGAKNSSPLHF.

The chain is built from TRBV6-5 and TRBJ2-5, with 7 bases lining up with TRBD2. V dropped 0 bases and J dropped 1; count of bases not matched to a gene: 11. CDR3 length equals 18 residues. The germline V gene has CDR1 MNHEY and CDR2 SVGAGI. DNA of the CDR3: TGTGCCAGCAGTTACTCGATAGCGGGTCCGCACCCCCAAGAGACCCAGTACTTC. This sequence encodes CASSYSIAGPHPQETQYF.

This clonotype has more than one count but fewer than ten. The chain couples TRBV5-1 to TRBJ1-1; TRBD1 is a possible D gene (6 bases). This CDR3 comprises 15 residues. The V end was cut by 5 bases, the J end by 5 bases, with 19 bases between. Germline CDR1 and CDR2: SGHRS and YFSETQ. CDR3 in amino acids: CASSLSTWGTTEAFF. CDR3 nucleotides: TGCGCCAGCAGTTTATCAACTTGGGGGACAACTGAAGCTTTCTTT. Supplemented by reference TRBV5-1 and TRBJ1-1, the full variable domain reads KAGVTQTPRYLIKTRGQQVTLSCSPISGHRSVSWYQQTPGQGLQFLFEYFSETQRNKGNFPGRFSGRQFSNSRSEMNVSTLELGDSALYLCASSLSTWGTTEAFFGQGTRLTVV.